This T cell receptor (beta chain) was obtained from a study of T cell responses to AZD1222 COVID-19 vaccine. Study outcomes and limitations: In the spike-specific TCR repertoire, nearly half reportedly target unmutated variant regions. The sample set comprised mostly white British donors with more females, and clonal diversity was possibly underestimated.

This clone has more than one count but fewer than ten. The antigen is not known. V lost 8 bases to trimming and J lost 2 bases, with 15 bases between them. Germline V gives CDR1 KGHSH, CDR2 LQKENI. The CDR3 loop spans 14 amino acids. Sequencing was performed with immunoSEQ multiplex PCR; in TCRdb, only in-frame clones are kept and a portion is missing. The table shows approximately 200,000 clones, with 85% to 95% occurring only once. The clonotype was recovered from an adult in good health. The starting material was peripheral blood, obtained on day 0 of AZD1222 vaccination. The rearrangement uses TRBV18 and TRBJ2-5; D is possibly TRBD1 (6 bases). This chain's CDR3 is CASAGAGRQETQYF. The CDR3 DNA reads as TGTGCCAGCGCAGGGGCAGGGCGACAAGAGACCCAGTACTTC. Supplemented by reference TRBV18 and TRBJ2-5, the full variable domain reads NAGVMQNPRHLVRRRGQEARLRCSPMKGHSHVYWYRQLPEEGLKFMVYLQKENIIDESGMPKERFSAEFPKEGPSILRIQQVVRGDSAAYFCASAGAGRQETQYFGPGTRLLVL.